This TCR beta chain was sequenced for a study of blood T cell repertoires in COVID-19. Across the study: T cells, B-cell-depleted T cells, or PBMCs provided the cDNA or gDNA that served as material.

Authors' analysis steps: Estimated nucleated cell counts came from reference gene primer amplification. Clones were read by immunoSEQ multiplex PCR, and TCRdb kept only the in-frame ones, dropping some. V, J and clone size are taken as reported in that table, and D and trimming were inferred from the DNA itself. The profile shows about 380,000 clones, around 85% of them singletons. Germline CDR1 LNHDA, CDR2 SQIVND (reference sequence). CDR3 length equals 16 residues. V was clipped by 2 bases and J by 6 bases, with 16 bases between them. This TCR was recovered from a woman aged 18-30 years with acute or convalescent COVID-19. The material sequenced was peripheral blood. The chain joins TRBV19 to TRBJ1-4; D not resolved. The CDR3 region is CASSIPRETGDEKLFF. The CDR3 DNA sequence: TGTGCCAGTAGTATACCCCGGGAGACTGGTGATGAAAAACTGTTTTTT.